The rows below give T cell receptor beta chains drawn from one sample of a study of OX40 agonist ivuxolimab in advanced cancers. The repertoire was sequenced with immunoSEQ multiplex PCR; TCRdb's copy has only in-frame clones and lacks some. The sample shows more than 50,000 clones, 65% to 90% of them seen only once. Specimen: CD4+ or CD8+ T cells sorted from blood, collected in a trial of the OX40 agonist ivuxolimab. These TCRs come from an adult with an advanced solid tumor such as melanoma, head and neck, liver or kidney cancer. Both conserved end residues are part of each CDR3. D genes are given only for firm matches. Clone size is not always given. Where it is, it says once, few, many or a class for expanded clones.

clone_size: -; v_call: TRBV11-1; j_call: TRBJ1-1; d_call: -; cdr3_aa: CASSLSLRGTEAFF; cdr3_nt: TGTGCCAGCAGCTTATCGCTCAGGGGTACTGAAGCTTTCTTT
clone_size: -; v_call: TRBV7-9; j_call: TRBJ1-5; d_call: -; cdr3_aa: CASSREGQSNQPQHF; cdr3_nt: TGTGCCAGCAGCCGAGAGGGGCAAAGCAATCAGCCCCAGCATTTT
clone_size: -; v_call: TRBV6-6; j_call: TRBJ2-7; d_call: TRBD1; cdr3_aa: CASSYMDRDEQYF; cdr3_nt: TGTGCCAGCAGTTACATGGACAGGGACGAGCAGTACTTC
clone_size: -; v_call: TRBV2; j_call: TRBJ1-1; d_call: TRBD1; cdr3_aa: CASSVRGRQGTEAFF; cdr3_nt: TGTGCCAGCAGTGTAAGAGGTCGACAGGGCACTGAAGCTTTCTTT
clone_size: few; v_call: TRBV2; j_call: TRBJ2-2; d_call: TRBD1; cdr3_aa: CASSSRGLVTGELFF; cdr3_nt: TGTGCCAGCTCGTCCAGGGGGTTGGTCACCGGGGAGCTGTTTTTT
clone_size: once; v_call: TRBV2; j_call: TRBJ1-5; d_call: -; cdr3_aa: CASSDDSFSNQPQHF; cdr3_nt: TGTGCCAGCAGTGATGACAGCTTTAGCAATCAGCCCCAGCATTTT
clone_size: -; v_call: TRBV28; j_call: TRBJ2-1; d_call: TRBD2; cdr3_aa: CASRGLRGGVYNEQFF; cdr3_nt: TGTGCCAGCAGGGGTTTGCGGGGGGGAGTTTACAATGAGCAGTTCTTC
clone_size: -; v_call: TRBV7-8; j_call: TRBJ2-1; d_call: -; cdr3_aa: CASRQRNEQFF; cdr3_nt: TGTGCCAGCAGGCAACGCAATGAGCAGTTCTTC
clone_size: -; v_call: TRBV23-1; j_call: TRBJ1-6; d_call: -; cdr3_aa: CASSLGRPKGSYNSPLHF; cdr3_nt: TGCGCCAGCAGTCTGGGACGCCCAAAGGGGTCCTATAATTCACCCCTCCACTTT
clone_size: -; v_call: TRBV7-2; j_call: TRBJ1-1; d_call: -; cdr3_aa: CASSLSGRFEAFF; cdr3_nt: TGTGCCAGCAGCTTGTCGGGTCGCTTTGAAGCTTTCTTT
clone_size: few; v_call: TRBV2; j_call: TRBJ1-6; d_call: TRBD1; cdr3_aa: CASTRDSLDNSPLHF; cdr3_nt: TGTGCCAGCACTAGGGACAGTCTGGATAATTCACCCCTCCACTTT
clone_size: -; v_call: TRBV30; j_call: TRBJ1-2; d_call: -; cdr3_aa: CAWIKGGNYGYTF; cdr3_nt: TGTGCCTGGATCAAAGGGGGGAACTATGGCTACACCTTC
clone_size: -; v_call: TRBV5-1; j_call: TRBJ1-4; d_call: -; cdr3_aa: CASSPGHGNEKLFF; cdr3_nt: TGCGCCAGCAGCCCCGGACATGGTAATGAAAAACTGTTTTTT
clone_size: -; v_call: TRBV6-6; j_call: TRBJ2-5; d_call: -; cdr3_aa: CASSYSYETQYF; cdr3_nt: TGTGCCAGCAGTTACAGTTACGAGACCCAGTACTTC
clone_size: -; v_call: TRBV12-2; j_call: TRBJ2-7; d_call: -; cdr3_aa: CASRLAPGTAFYEQYF; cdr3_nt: TGTGCAAGTCGCTTAGCCCCCGGGACAGCGTTCTACGAGCAGTACTTC
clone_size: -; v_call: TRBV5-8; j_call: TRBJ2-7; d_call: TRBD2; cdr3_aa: CASSPRGGQLYEQYF; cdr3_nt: TGTGCCAGCAGTCCCCGCGGGGGGCAACTCTACGAGCAGTACTTC
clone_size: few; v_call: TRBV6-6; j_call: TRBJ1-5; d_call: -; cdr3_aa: CASILGGGGNQPQHF; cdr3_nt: TGTGCCAGCATCCTAGGGGGAGGAGGCAATCAGCCCCAGCATTTT
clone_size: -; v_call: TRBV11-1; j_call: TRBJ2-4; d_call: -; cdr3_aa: CASSLDSDSLAKNIQYF; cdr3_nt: TGTGCCAGCAGCTTAGATTCAGACAGTTTAGCCAAAAACATTCAGTACTTC
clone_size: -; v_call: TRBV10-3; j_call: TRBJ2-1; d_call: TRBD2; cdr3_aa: CAIRKLAGGIAKQFF; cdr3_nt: TGTGCCATCAGAAAGTTAGCGGGCGGGATCGCCAAACAGTTCTTC
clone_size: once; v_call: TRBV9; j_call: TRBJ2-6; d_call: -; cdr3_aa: CASSVAPTGGANVLTF; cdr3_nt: TGTGCCAGCAGCGTAGCTCCTACGGGAGGGGCCAACGTCCTGACTTTC
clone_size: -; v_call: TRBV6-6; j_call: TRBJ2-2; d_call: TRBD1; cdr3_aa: CASSSGTDTGELFF; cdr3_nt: TGTGCCAGCAGTTCCGGGACAGACACCGGGGAGCTGTTTTTT
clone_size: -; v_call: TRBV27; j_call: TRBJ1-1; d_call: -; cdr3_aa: CASRRPFALNTEAFF; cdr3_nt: TGTGCCAGCAGGAGACCCTTTGCCCTTAACACTGAAGCTTTCTTT
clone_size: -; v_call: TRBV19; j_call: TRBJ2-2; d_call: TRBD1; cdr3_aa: CASFPQGAPDTGELFF; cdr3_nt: TGTGCCAGTTTTCCCCAGGGGGCCCCCGACACCGGGGAGCTGTTTTTT
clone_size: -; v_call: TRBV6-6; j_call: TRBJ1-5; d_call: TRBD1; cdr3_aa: CASSYAGGGNQPQHF; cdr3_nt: TGTGCCAGCAGTTACGCAGGGGGCGGCAATCAGCCCCAGCATTTT
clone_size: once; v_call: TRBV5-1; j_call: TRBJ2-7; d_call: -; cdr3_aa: CASSGQGYTYEQYF; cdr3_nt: TGCGCCAGCAGCGGGCAGGGGTATACCTACGAGCAGTACTTC
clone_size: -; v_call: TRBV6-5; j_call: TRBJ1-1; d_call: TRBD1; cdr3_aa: CATSGGGTEAFF; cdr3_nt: TGTGCCACCTCAGGGGGTGGCACTGAAGCTTTCTTT
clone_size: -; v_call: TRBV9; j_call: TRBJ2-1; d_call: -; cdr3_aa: CASSVAAGPPFNEQFF; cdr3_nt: TGTGCCAGCAGCGTAGCGGCGGGACCGCCCTTCAATGAGCAGTTCTTC
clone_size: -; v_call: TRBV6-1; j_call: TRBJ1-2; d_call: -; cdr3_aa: CASFKTGSGYTF; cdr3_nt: TGTGCCAGCTTTAAAACTGGGTCTGGCTACACCTTC
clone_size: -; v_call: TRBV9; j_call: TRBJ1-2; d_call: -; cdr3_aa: CASNRVVGYGYTF; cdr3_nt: TGTGCCAGCAACAGGGTTGTCGGCTATGGCTACACCTTC
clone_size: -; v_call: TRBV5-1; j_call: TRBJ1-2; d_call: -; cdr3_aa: CASSLTDTYGYTF; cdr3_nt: TGCGCCAGCAGCTTAACAGACACTTATGGCTACACCTTC
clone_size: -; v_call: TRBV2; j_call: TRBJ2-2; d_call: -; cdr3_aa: CASSQQNTGELFF; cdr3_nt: TGTGCCAGCAGTCAACAGAACACCGGGGAGCTGTTTTTT
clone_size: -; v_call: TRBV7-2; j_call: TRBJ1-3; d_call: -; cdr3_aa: CASSLVGSPGNTIYF; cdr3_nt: TGTGCCAGCAGCTTAGTTGGTTCTCCCGGAAACACCATATATTTT
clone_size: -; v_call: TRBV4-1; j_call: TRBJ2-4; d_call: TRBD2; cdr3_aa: CASSQERGAPAKNIQYF; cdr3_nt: TGCGCCAGCAGCCAAGAGCGGGGGGCCCCAGCCAAAAACATTCAGTACTTC
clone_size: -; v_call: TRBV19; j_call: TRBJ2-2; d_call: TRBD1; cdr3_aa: CASSSPGQGRNTGELFF; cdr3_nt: TGTGCCAGTAGCTCTCCGGGACAGGGGAGAAACACCGGGGAGCTGTTTTTT
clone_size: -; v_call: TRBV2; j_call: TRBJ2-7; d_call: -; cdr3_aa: CASSGGTDLYEQYF; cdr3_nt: TGTGCCAGCAGCGGCGGGACGGACCTCTACGAGCAGTACTTC
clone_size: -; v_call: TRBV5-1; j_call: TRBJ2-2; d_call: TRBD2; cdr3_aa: CASSLGKLAGFSNTGELFF; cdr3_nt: TGCGCCAGCAGCTTGGGAAAGCTAGCGGGGTTTTCGAACACCGGGGAGCTGTTTTTT
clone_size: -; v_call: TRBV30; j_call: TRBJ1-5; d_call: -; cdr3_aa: CAWSAAARSSNQPQHF; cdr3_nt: TGTGCCTGGAGTGCCGCGGCACGGTCTAGCAATCAGCCCCAGCATTTT
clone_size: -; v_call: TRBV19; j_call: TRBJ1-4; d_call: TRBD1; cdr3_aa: CASAPQGVEKLFF; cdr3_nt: TGTGCCAGTGCACCCCAGGGGGTTGAAAAACTGTTTTTT
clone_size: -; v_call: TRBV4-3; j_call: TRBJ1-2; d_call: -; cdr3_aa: CASSQEQNRDYGYTF; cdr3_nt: TGCGCCAGCAGCCAAGAACAGAACAGGGACTATGGCTACACCTTC
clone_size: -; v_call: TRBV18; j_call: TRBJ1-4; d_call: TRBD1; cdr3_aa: CASSVLMIRQGEKLFF; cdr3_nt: TGTGCCAGCTCGGTATTGATGATCAGACAGGGTGAAAAACTGTTTTTT
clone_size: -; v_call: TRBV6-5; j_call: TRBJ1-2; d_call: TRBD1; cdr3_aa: CASSSTGMGDYGYTF; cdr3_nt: TGTGCCAGCAGTTCGACAGGGATGGGTGACTATGGCTACACCTTC
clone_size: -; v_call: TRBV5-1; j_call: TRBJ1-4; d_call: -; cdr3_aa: CASSLAATNEKLFF; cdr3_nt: TGCGCCAGCAGCTTGGCCGCCACTAATGAAAAACTGTTTTTT
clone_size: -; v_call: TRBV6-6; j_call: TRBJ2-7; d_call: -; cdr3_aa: CASRGMSYEQYF; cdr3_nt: TGTGCCAGCAGAGGGATGTCCTACGAGCAGTACTTC
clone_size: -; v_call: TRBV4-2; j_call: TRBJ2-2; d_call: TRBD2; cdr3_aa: CASSQEGLASGELFF; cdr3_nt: TGTGCCAGCAGCCAAGAGGGACTAGCATCCGGGGAGCTGTTTTTT
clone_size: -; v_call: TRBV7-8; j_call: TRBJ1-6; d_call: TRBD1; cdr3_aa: CASSPRDRHIYSPLHF; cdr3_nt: TGTGCCAGCAGCCCCCGGGACAGACATATTTATTCACCCCTCCACTTT
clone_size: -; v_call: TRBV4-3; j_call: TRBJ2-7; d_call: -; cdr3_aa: CASSQIMGAGEQYF; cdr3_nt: TGCGCCAGCAGCCAAATTATGGGGGCGGGAGAGCAGTACTTC